Below are 15 T cell receptor beta chains sequenced from a single sample in a study of early stage breast cancer tumors (dated by TCRdb to 2015 to 2018). To prepare the library, the immunoSEQ multiplex PCR assay was applied. In its TCRdb copy, this immuneACCESS table keeps in-frame sequences only and misses some clones. Where compared with another copy, unresolved V genes explain less than half of these, and the others have no known cause. The sample table records about 20,000 clones; 76% of these occur just once. The ten largest clones represent about a quarter of the sample. The sequenced sample consisted of blood. These receptor sequences come from a person in their sixties or seventies with breast cancer.

J is TRBJ1-1 and V is TRBV13; 10 bases fit TRBD1. Per germline, CDR1 PRHDT and CDR2 FYEKMQ (reference sequence). The CDR3 is 17 amino acids. The junction had 13 bases not matched to a gene; V was cut back by 6 bases and J by 3 bases. In DNA form, the CDR3 reads TGTGCCAGCAGAACCCGCGGGGGACAGGGGTTCTACACTGAAGCTTTCTTT. Protein sequence: CASRTRGGQGFYTEAFF.

The V gene is TRBV7-9, the J gene TRBJ2-2; D is undetermined. CDR1 and CDR2 (germline): SEHNR, FQNEAQ (reference sequence). This CDR3 is built from 15 residues. Trimming took off 5 bases at V and 0 bases at J, with 10 bases between the two ends. CDR3 sequence reads: CASSPFLANTGELFF. The CDR3 region has the DNA TGTGCCAGCAGCCCTTTCCTCGCGAACACCGGGGAGCTGTTTTTT. Looking up the rest from reference TRBV7-9 and TRBJ2-2 gives the full variable domain: DTGVSQNPRHKITKRGQNVTFRCDPISEHNRLYWYRQTLGQGPEFLTYFQNEAQLEKSRLLSDRFSAERPKGSFSTLEIQRTEQGDSAMYLCASSPFLANTGELFFGEGSRLTVL.

The chain is built from TRBV18 and TRBJ1-1, with 12 bases aligning to TRBD1. The germline V gene encodes CDR1 KGHSH and CDR2 LQKENI. V lost 5 bases and J lost 3; bases outside the gene matches: 10. CDR3 length: 17 residues. The CDR3 nucleotides are TGTGCCAGCTCATCCGGGACAGGGGGCGCTTGGGACACTGAAGCTTTCTTT. Translated, it gives CASSSGTGGAWDTEAFF.

The rearrangement links TRBV30 to TRBJ1-6; D may be TRBD1 (5 bases). The CDR3 covers 15 residues. The germline V gene encodes CDR1 GTSNPN and CDR2 SVGIG (reference sequence). Trimming pared 4 bases from V and 8 bases from J, leaving 18 bases between. In DNA form, the CDR3 reads TGTGCCTGGATCGACGGACCCCTAGGGGATTCACCCCTCCACTTT. It encodes CAWIDGPLGDSPLHF. Full variable domain (rest looked up from reference TRBV30 and TRBJ1-6): SQTIHQWPATLVQPVGSPLSLECTVEGTSNPNLYWYRQAAGRGLQLLFYSVGIGQISSEVPQNLSASRPQDRQFILSSKKLLLSDSGFYLCAWIDGPLGDSPLHFGNGTRLTVT.

The CDR3 is CASRFLRGACEQYF. The DNA for the CDR3 is TGTGCAAGTCGCTTTTTGCGGGGGGCCTGCGAGCAGTACTTC. V is TRBV12-2 and J is TRBJ2-7; the table's D call of TRBD2 was not tested on the DNA. TRBV12-2 is a documented pseudogene. The CDR3 consists of 14 residues.

The chain recombines TRBV7-4 with TRBJ2-5; D gene uncertain. Germline V lookup: CDR1 SGHVT, CDR2 SQSDAQ. Trimming removed 5 bases from V and 2 bases from J, with 12 bases in between. This CDR3 region has 14 residues. CDR3 amino acids: CASSRCRVQETQYF. The CDR3 coding sequence is TGTGCCAGCAGCCGTTGTCGGGTACAAGAGACCCAGTACTTC.

This clone is a singleton in its sample. V is TRBV5-4 and J is TRBJ2-7; 12 positions match TRBD2. The CDR3 has 13 amino acids. Per germline, CDR1 SGHNT and CDR2 YYREEE (reference sequence). The trim removed 5 bases at V and 6 bases at J, leaving 3 bases unmatched. DNA of the CDR3: TGTGCCAGCAGGACTAGCGGGAGTAGCGAGCAGTACTTC. Residues: CASRTSGSSEQYF. Based on the CDR3 plus reference TRBV5-4 and TRBJ2-7, the full variable domain is ETGVTQSPTHLIKTRGQQVTLRCSSQSGHNTVSWYQQALGQGPQFIFQYYREEENGRGNFPPRFSGLQFPNYSSELNVNALELDDSALYLCASRTSGSSEQYFGPGTRLTVT.

V is TRBV5-1 and J is TRBJ1-3; D gene unclear. V lost 4 bases, J lost 7 bases, and 9 bases lay in between. This CDR3 comprises 12 residues. The germline V gene encodes CDR1 SGHRS and CDR2 YFSETQ. The chain's CDR3 is CASSPLGNTIYF. The CDR3 DNA reads as TGCGCCAGCAGCCCATTAGGGAACACCATATATTTT.

This clone is a singleton in its sample. The J gene is TRBJ2-7, the V gene TRBV5-6; TRBD1 matches 9 bases. The CDR3 is made up of 16 amino acids. Germline V lookup: CDR1 SGHDT, CDR2 YYEEEE. J was trimmed by 3 bases and V by 4 bases; bases with no gene match: 11. CDR3 region: CASSAQAGTGFYEQYF. In nucleotides, the CDR3 is TGTGCCAGCAGCGCTCAAGCGGGGACAGGGTTCTACGAGCAGTACTTC.

The J gene is TRBJ1-2, the V gene TRBV5-3; a weak D match, TRBD1 (5 bases). TRBV5-3 is annotated as an ORF whose role is uncertain. CDR3 length equals 13 residues. V was pared by 4 bases and J by 4 bases, with 11 bases between. The chain's CDR3 is CARSLDMSYGYTF. CDR3 nucleotide sequence: TGTGCCAGAAGCCTGGACATGAGCTATGGCTACACCTTC.

This chain uses TRBV10-3 with TRBJ1-4, with 9 bases that match TRBD1. The germline CDR1 and CDR2 sequences are ENHRY and SYGVKD. V shed 3 bases and J 5 bases; nucleotides not matched to a gene: 4. The length of the CDR3 is 15 residues. The CDR3 loop is CAISDLGQGNEKLFF. In DNA form, the CDR3 reads TGTGCCATCAGTGACCTGGGACAGGGAAATGAAAAACTGTTTTTT.

The sample holds a few counts of this clone. The chain employs TRBV5-5 and TRBJ1-2; 10 bases fit TRBD1. Germline CDR1 is SGHKS and CDR2 is YYEKEE (reference sequence). The CDR3 totals 13 residues. J lost 6 bases, V lost 4 bases, and 3 bases had no gene match. CDR3 sequence: CASSLGQGDGYTF. The CDR3 nucleotides read TGTGCCAGCAGCCTCGGACAGGGGGATGGCTACACCTTC.

The chain is built from TRBV27 and TRBJ1-1; a weak D match, TRBD1 (6 bases). Trimming left V 5 bases short and J 2 bases short, with 15 bases between. CDR1 and CDR2 from the germline V gene are MNHEY and SMNVEV (reference sequence). The CDR3 runs to 15 residues. Here the CDR3 reads CASSPRAGENTEAFF. The DNA for the CDR3 is TGTGCCAGCAGTCCCCGGGCAGGGGAAAACACTGAAGCTTTCTTT.

This sequence joins TRBV27 and TRBJ1-1; 7 nucleotides match TRBD1. Trimming took 4 bases from V and 8 from J; bases not matched to a gene: 7. Looked up from germline, CDR1 is MNHEY and CDR2 is SMNVEV (reference sequence). The CDR3 has 13 amino acids. CDR3 sequence: CASSWTGRGEAFF. The CDR3, as DNA: TGTGCCAGCAGTTGGACAGGCCGGGGGGAAGCTTTCTTT.

About this clone itself: One junction end disagrees with the germline gene, perhaps due to a read error. The chain links TRBV5-5 to TRBJ1-1, with a weak D call TRBD1 (5 bases). The CDR3 consists of 13 residues. Germline V lookup: CDR1 SGHKS, CDR2 YYEKEE (reference sequence). The CDR3, as DNA: TGTGCCAGCATCTTGCAGGGGAACACTGAAGCTTTCTTT. This sequence encodes CASILQGNTEAFF.